The 21 T cell receptor beta chains listed next were all sequenced from one sample in a study of blood T cell repertoires in COVID-19. TCRdb's table, derived via immunoSEQ multiplex PCR, lists solely in-frame clones and lacks some. The repertoire holds about 39,000 clones, about 89% seen once, with around 24% in the top ten. The sample comprised peripheral blood. The receptors here all came from a man aged 45-65 years with active or convalescent COVID-19.

V and J are TRBV5-1 and TRBJ2-4; 8 bases map to TRBD1. Trimming cost V 2 bases and J 8 bases; bases outside gene matches: 9. CDR3 length: 15 amino acids. The germline V gene has CDR1 SGHRS and CDR2 YFSETQ. The CDR3 region is CASSFRDRGLDIQYF. CDR3 nucleotides: TGCGCCAGCAGCTTTCGCGACAGGGGATTGGACATTCAGTACTTC.

V and J are TRBV28 and TRBJ2-7, with 7 bases lining up with TRBD2. This CDR3 is 15 amino acids long. The V gene end was trimmed by 5 bases and the J gene end by 0 bases; junction bases not matched to a gene: 7. Germline V CDR1 and CDR2: MDHEN, SYDVKM. The CDR3 sequence: CASSTLGEGSYEQYF. CDR3 nucleotides: TGTGCCAGCAGTACCCTCGGGGAGGGCTCCTACGAGCAGTACTTC.

The V call is TRBV28, the J call TRBJ1-6, with no clear D. The CDR3 totals 16 residues. The V gene's germline CDR1 is MDHEN and CDR2 SYDVKM. The ends were cut back, 7 bases at V and 3 bases at J, with 16 bases in the middle. The CDR3 nucleotides read TGTGCCAGCAACCCCCTAGGACTCTTCTATAATTCACCCCTCCACTTT. This encodes CASNPLGLFYNSPLHF. The variable domain in full, completed from reference TRBV28 and TRBJ1-6, reads DVKVTQSSRYLVKRTGEKVFLECVQDMDHENMFWYRQDPGLGLRLIYFSYDVKMKEKGDIPEGYSVSREKKERFSLILESASTNQTSMYLCASNPLGLFYNSPLHFGNGTRLTVT.

The J gene is TRBJ2-5, the V gene TRBV5-4, with 8 bases fitting TRBD1. The V segment lost 0 bases and the J segment 4 bases; nucleotides outside the gene matches: 11. CDR1 is SGHNT, CDR2 YYREEE, per germline (reference sequence). The CDR3 is made up of 17 amino acids. In DNA, the CDR3 is TGTGCCAGCAGCTTGGTACAGGGGGTAGGTTTCGGAGAGACCCAGTACTTC. Amino acid sequence: CASSLVQGVGFGETQYF. Full variable domain (outside the CDR3, taken from reference TRBV5-4 and TRBJ2-5): ETGVTQSPTHLIKTRGQQVTLRCSSQSGHNTVSWYQQALGQGPQFIFQYYREEENGRGNFPPRFSGLQFPNYSSELNVNALELDDSALYLCASSLVQGVGFGETQYFGPGTRLLVL.

The V and J genes are TRBV7-3 and TRBJ2-2; 7 bases fit TRBD1. The CDR3 covers 15 residues. Germline V gives CDR1 SGHTA, CDR2 FQGTGA. V trimming: 0 bases; J trimming: 6 bases; junction bases outside the gene matches: 4. CDR3 in DNA: TGTGCCAGCAGCTTAACAGGGGGCGCAGCCGGGGAGCTGTTTTTT. Translated, it gives CASSLTGGAAGELFF.

The V and J genes are TRBV12-1 and TRBJ1-2; no DNA check was done on the table's D call, TRBD1. TRBV12-1 is deemed a pseudogene. The length of the CDR3 is 18 residues. The CDR3 sequence is CASSFAQVSGQGADGYTF. DNA for the CDR3: TGTGCCAGCAGCTTTGCGCAGGTCTCAGGTCAGGGGGCGGATGGCTACACCTTC.

The chain links TRBV4-1 to TRBJ1-5; no firm D call. Germline CDR1 MGHRA, CDR2 YSYEKL. V was trimmed by 3 bases and J by 0 bases, leaving 6 bases between them. This CDR3 contains 14 residues. The CDR3 DNA reads TGCGCCAGCAGCCAGAGTTATAGCAATCAGCCCCAGCATTTT. Its translation is CASSQSYSNQPQHF.

The chain joins TRBV18 to TRBJ1-6; perhaps TRBD1 as D (6 bases). CDR1 and CDR2 (germline): KGHSH, LQKENI. The V end lost 7 bases, the J end lost 7 bases, and 14 bases lay between the germline ends. CDR3 length: 14 residues. CDR3 amino acids: CASCSVRGNSPLHF. The CDR3, as DNA: TGTGCCAGCTGTTCCGTCAGGGGAAATTCACCCCTCCACTTT. Variable domain in full (rest from reference TRBV18 and TRBJ1-6): NAGVMQNPRHLVRRRGQEARLRCSPMKGHSHVYWYRQLPEEGLKFMVYLQKENIIDESGMPKERFSAEFPKEGPSILRIQQVVRGDSAAYFCASCSVRGNSPLHFGNGTRLTVT.

The CDR3, as DNA: TGTGCCAGCAGCTCGAGCCTGGGGCGCCTCGACACCGGGGAGCTGTTTTTT. It codes for CASSSSLGRLDTGELFF. V is TRBV5-4 and J is TRBJ2-2; D is perhaps TRBD1 (5 bases). CDR3 length equals 17 residues. CDR1 and CDR2 (germline): SGHNT, YYREEE (reference sequence). Deletions cut 3 bases from V and 3 bases from J, with 18 bases between.

The V gene is TRBV4-2, the J gene TRBJ1-2, with TRBD1 identical over 11 bases. The J segment lost 1 base and the V segment lost 4 bases, leaving 5 bases of the junction unmatched. The CDR3 has 16 amino acids. Germline CDR1 and CDR2: LGHNA and YNFKEQ. Here the CDR3 reads CASSLGQGADNYGYTF. CDR3 DNA sequence: TGTGCCAGCAGCCTCGGACAGGGGGCTGATAACTATGGCTACACCTTC.

This chain connects TRBV19 to TRBJ2-2; TRBD2 matches at 8 bases. The CDR3 runs 15 residues. The V and J ends lost 10 bases and 4 bases, in that order; junction bases with no gene match: 11. Germline V CDR1 and CDR2: LNHDA, SQIVND (reference sequence). This CDR3 is CATLRGGLGTGELFF. CDR3 nucleotides: TGTGCCACCCTCCGGGGGGGGCTGGGCACCGGGGAGCTGTTTTTT.

This clone appeared once. The chain uses TRBV9 and TRBJ2-1; D is perhaps TRBD1 (5 bases). Trimming pared 0 bases from V and 12 bases from J, leaving 19 bases between. Germline-derived CDR1 and CDR2 are SGDLS and YYNGEE. The CDR3 is made up of 15 amino acids. The CDR3 sequence: CASSVDRLGQAGQFF. DNA for the CDR3: TGTGCCAGCAGCGTAGATAGATTGGGGCAGGCAGGGCAGTTCTTC.

The CDR3 DNA follows: TGTGCCAGCAGTCATATTCCGGGACAGGGGACCTATGGCTACACCTTC. Protein: CASSHIPGQGTYGYTF. The V gene is TRBV7-9, the J gene TRBJ1-2; 10 positions match TRBD1. Unmatched junction bases numbered 11, after V lost 6 bases and J lost 4 bases. This CDR3 spans 16 amino acids. CDR1 SEHNR and CDR2 FQNEAQ come from the germline V gene (reference sequence).

In regard to this clone: This sample includes further DNA sequences coding for the same CDR3. The chain recombines TRBV6-5 with TRBJ2-1, with 10 bases lining up with TRBD2. V gave up 6 bases and J gave up 7 bases; unmatched junction bases: 9. Germline V gives CDR1 MNHEY, CDR2 SVGAGI. This CDR3 spans 15 amino acids. CDR3 amino acids: CASRERGGLGNEQFF. CDR3 nucleotide sequence: TGTGCCAGCAGGGAGCGGGGGGGCCTCGGGAATGAGCAGTTCTTC.

The chain uses TRBV5-1 and TRBJ2-7; D unclear. The germline gives CDR1 SGHRS, CDR2 YFSETQ. Trimming removed 6 bases at V and 0 bases at J, with 10 bases between. The CDR3 extends over 13 amino acids. As DNA, the CDR3 is TGCGCCAGCATCGATCGGAGCTCCTACGAGCAGTACGTC. It codes for CASIDRSSYEQYV.

The CDR3 DNA follows: TGTGCCAGCCATCTCCAGGGTGCAACTAATGAAAAACTGTTTTTT. Its protein is CASHLQGATNEKLFF. The gene calls are TRBV19 and TRBJ1-4, with D perhaps TRBD1 (5 bases). V was trimmed by 9 bases and J by 0 bases, leaving 14 bases between them. This CDR3 spans 15 amino acids. From germline, CDR1 is LNHDA and CDR2 SQIVND (reference sequence).

The chain combines TRBV28 with TRBJ1-3, with 9 bases matching TRBD1. Germline V gene data show CDR1 as MDHEN and CDR2 as SYDVKM. This CDR3 has 19 amino acids. With V trimmed by 5 bases and J by 0 bases, 14 bases remained unmatched. CDR3 bases: TGTGCCAGCAGTCCGCATAGGTACAGGGGGCCTCTCTCTGGAAACACCATATATTTT. It encodes CASSPHRYRGPLSGNTIYF.

The rearrangement joins TRBV18 to TRBJ2-7; the match to TRBD2 covers 13 bases. The CDR3 loop spans 16 amino acids. V lost 6 bases to trimming and J lost 1 base; unmatched junction nucleotides: 6. The V gene's germline CDR1 is KGHSH and CDR2 LQKENI. CDR3 region: CASSEGLAGRSYEQYF. The CDR3 nucleotides are TGTGCCAGCTCCGAGGGACTAGCGGGAAGGTCCTACGAGCAGTACTTC.

The rearrangement links TRBV7-9 to TRBJ1-1; the D is unclear. V lost 1 base and J 5 bases, leaving 11 bases between the germline ends. Germline CDR1 is SEHNR and CDR2 is FQNEAQ (reference sequence). This CDR3 region has 14 residues. CDR3 sequence (DNA): TGTGCCAGCAGCTTAGTTCTGAGTGTTACTGAAGCTTTCTTT. This gives the protein CASSLVLSVTEAFF.

The CDR3 DNA is TGCGCCAGCAGCCATTCGGGCACAGATACGCAGTATTTT. It yields the protein CASSHSGTDTQYF. The chain combines TRBV4-1 with TRBJ2-3; D not resolved. The germline V gene has CDR1 MGHRA and CDR2 YSYEKL. The CDR3 totals 13 residues. Trimming cost V 3 bases and J 1 base, with 5 bases left between them.

V is TRBV5-4 and J is TRBJ2-1; the D gene is possibly TRBD2 (5 bases). The CDR3 covers 13 residues. CDR1 and CDR2 from the germline V gene are SGHNT and YYREEE (reference sequence). V lost 2 bases and J lost 12, with 15 bases in between. The CDR3 DNA reads as TGTGCCAGCAGCTTCTTTAGCGACGCCCCGCAGTTCTTC. It is translated as CASSFFSDAPQFF.